This T cell receptor (beta chain) stems from a study of blood T cell repertoires in COVID-19. In this sample, this clone turned up a few times. Profiled with immunoSEQ multiplex PCR; TCRdb holds only in-frame clones, not every one. The table records about 350,000 clones, roughly 90% of them present only once. The sequenced sample consisted of peripheral blood. The source is a woman aged 70-85 years with COVID-19, enrolled during active disease.

CDR3 protein: CASRPTGGAKGYTF. The CDR3 DNA is TGTGCCAGTAGACCGACAGGGGGCGCGAAGGGCTACACCTTC. The chain links TRBV19 to TRBJ1-2; 10 bases map to TRBD1. Per germline, CDR1 LNHDA and CDR2 SQIVND (reference sequence). The CDR3 is made up of 14 amino acids. With 6 bases clipped from V and 8 bases from J, the junction kept 9 bases outside the gene matches.